What follows are 20 T cell receptor beta chains derived from one specimen sequenced in a study of T cell responses to AZD1222 COVID-19 vaccine. Sequencing used immunoSEQ multiplex PCR; TCRdb keeps in-frame clones, though not all of them. The repertoire consists of tens of thousands of clones, with about 88% occurring once and the leading ten covering roughly 17%. The sequenced sample was peripheral blood, obtained on day 0 of AZD1222 vaccination. The receptors shown here come from an adult in good health.

For this clone: This CDR3 is also generated by other DNA sequences in the sample. The chain employs TRBV30 and TRBJ1-4; D gene ambiguous. Germline V lookup: CDR1 GTSNPN, CDR2 SVGIG (reference sequence). The CDR3 is 13 amino acids. V was cut by 0 bases and J by 6 bases, with 8 bases left in between. CDR3 sequence reads: CAWSVGPYEKLFF. The CDR3 region has the DNA TGTGCCTGGAGTGTAGGTCCCTATGAAAAACTGTTTTTT. The full variable domain, with the rest looked up from reference TRBV30 and TRBJ1-4, is SQTIHQWPATLVQPVGSPLSLECTVEGTSNPNLYWYRQAAGRGLQLLFYSVGIGQISSEVPQNLSASRPQDRQFILSSKKLLLSDSGFYLCAWSVGPYEKLFFGSGTQLSVL.

The V call is TRBV7-2, the J call TRBJ2-1; a possible D gene is TRBD1 (6 bases). Germline V gives CDR1 SGHTA, CDR2 FQGNSA. V was pared by 1 base and J by 10 bases, with 11 bases between. The CDR3 is 13 residues long. The DNA of the CDR3 is TGTGCCAGCAGCTTAGACTTAGGACAGGAGCAGTTCTTC. It is translated as CASSLDLGQEQFF.

This rearrangement joins TRBV7-2 to TRBJ2-5, with 11 bases that match TRBD1. There are 14 residues in the CDR3. Unmatched junction bases numbered 5, after V lost 6 bases and J lost 5 bases. Germline loops: CDR1 SGHTA, CDR2 FQGNSA. CDR3 sequence: CASRRTGGVETQYF. Here the CDR3 DNA reads TGTGCCAGCAGACGGACAGGGGGCGTTGAGACCCAGTACTTC.

The chain is built from TRBV4-1 and TRBJ1-1; the D is unclear. The V and J ends lost 1 base and 0 bases respectively, with 6 bases between them. The CDR3 covers 14 residues. Germline V gene lookup returns CDR1 MGHRA and CDR2 YSYEKL. The CDR3 protein is CASSQVVLNTEAFF. CDR3 sequence (DNA): TGCGCCAGCAGCCAAGTAGTCCTGAACACTGAAGCTTTCTTT.

This chain joins TRBV7-9 and TRBJ2-2; 8 bases fit TRBD1. This CDR3 spans 16 amino acids. With V trimmed by 5 bases and J by 7 bases, 12 bases remained unmatched. In germline, CDR1 is SEHNR, CDR2 FQNEAQ (reference sequence). The CDR3 spells CASSISGGTSSGELFF. In nucleotides, the CDR3 is TGTGCCAGCAGCATATCAGGGGGCACTTCGAGCGGGGAGCTGTTTTTT.

CDR3 loop: CASSTGDQPQHF. The CDR3 region has the DNA TGTGCCAGCAGCACCGGAGATCAGCCCCAGCATTTT. The chain joins TRBV12-3 or TRBV12-4 to TRBJ1-5, with no clear D. The CDR3 is 12 amino acids. The V end was cut by 6 bases, the J end by 5 bases, with 8 bases between.

The CDR3 DNA is TGTGCCAGCAGTCGAGGGGGAACGCAGGGGGGATATGGCTACACCTTC. It codes for CASSRGGTQGGYGYTF. This chain connects TRBV6-6 to TRBJ1-2; 7 bases map to TRBD1. The V gene's germline CDR1 is MNHNY and CDR2 SVGAGI (reference sequence). The CDR3 totals 16 residues. Losses at the gene ends were 5 bases for V and 5 bases for J; bases not matched to a gene: 14.

The chain uses TRBV5-4 and TRBJ1-1, with D unresolved. V lost 3 bases to trimming and J lost 0 bases, with 6 bases between them. CDR1 is SGHNT and CDR2 is YYREEE in the germline V gene (reference sequence). CDR3 length equals 13 residues. The CDR3 loop is CASSSAMNTEAFF. In DNA form, the CDR3 reads TGTGCCAGCAGCTCCGCGATGAACACTGAAGCTTTCTTT.

The chain is built from TRBV28 and TRBJ2-3; the D gene is possibly TRBD2 (6 bases). With 6 bases removed from V and 2 bases from J, the gap between germline ends came to 18 bases. The CDR3 runs to 16 residues. Germline V gene lookup returns CDR1 MDHEN and CDR2 SYDVKM. Written as DNA, the CDR3 is TGTGCCAGCAGACCCACCCTAGCGCCTCCCACAGATACGCAGTATTTT. Residues: CASRPTLAPPTDTQYF.

CDR3 residues: CASSFGTGMYF. CDR3 coding DNA: TGTGCCAGCAGCTTTGGGACAGGGATGTACTTC. This chain joins TRBV7-6 and TRBJ2-5; 9 bases map to TRBD1. V lost 3 bases, J lost 13 bases, and 3 bases stayed unmatched. There are 11 residues in the CDR3. CDR1 and CDR2 (germline): SGHVS, FNYEAQ.

The J gene is TRBJ2-1, the V gene TRBV7-9; 7 positions match TRBD2. V lost 4 bases, J lost 4 bases, and 4 bases stayed unmatched. Germline V CDR1 and CDR2: SEHNR, FQNEAQ (reference sequence). The CDR3 is made up of 14 amino acids. CDR3 sequence reads: CASSSTSVYNEQFF. The CDR3 coding sequence is TGTGCCAGCAGCTCCACTAGCGTGTACAATGAGCAGTTCTTC.

The chain is built from TRBV2 and TRBJ1-5; no clear D gene. The CDR3 length is 15 residues. V dropped 8 bases and J dropped 2 bases, with 16 bases sitting between them. Germline V gene sequence: CDR1 SNHLY, CDR2 FYNNEI. The CDR3 DNA sequence: TGTGCCAGCCGAAGAGAGGGTGTCGGCAATCAGCCCCAGCATTTT. Its protein product is CASRREGVGNQPQHF.

This clone was seen only a few times. The gene calls are TRBV18 and TRBJ1-6; 9 bases align to TRBD1. Per germline, CDR1 KGHSH and CDR2 LQKENI. The CDR3 contains 16 residues. With V trimmed by 1 base and J by 4 bases, 2 bases remained unmatched. The CDR3 DNA reads as TGTGCCAGCTCACCACTGGGACAGGGATATAATTCACCCCTCCACTTT. It codes for CASSPLGQGYNSPLHF.

The chain employs TRBV7-6 and TRBJ1-1, with 7 positions matching TRBD1. The length of the CDR3 is 17 residues. Looked up from germline, CDR1 is SGHVS and CDR2 is FNYEAQ. The V segment lost 0 bases and the J segment 4 bases; nucleotides outside the gene matches: 11. CDR3 coding DNA: TGTGCCAGCAGCTTAGCGGACCCCAGGGGGGCGACCACTGAAGCTTTCTTT. This encodes CASSLADPRGATTEAFF.

The chain is built from TRBV27 and TRBJ2-3, with D tentatively TRBD2 (6 bases). The CDR3 is 15 amino acids. Trimming took 5 bases from V and 4 from J, leaving 16 bases between them. The germline V gene has CDR1 MNHEY and CDR2 SMNVEV (reference sequence). The CDR3 loop reads CASSHPVGGADTQYF. CDR3 in DNA: TGTGCCAGCAGTCACCCGGTGGGGGGTGCAGATACGCAGTATTTT.

The J gene is TRBJ2-7, the V gene TRBV28, with D perhaps matching TRBD2 (6 bases). The V end lost 5 bases, the J end lost 0 bases, and 11 bases lay between the germline ends. The CDR3 loop spans 14 amino acids. Per the germline V gene, CDR1 is MDHEN and CDR2 is SYDVKM. CDR3 nucleotide sequence: TGTGCCAGCAGTCCCGGGACTCCCTCCTACGAGCAGTACTTC. It specifies CASSPGTPSYEQYF.

The rearrangement links TRBV5-6 to TRBJ1-5, with TRBD1 matching over 9 bases. V was pared by 2 bases and J by 9 bases, with 3 bases of the junction left unmatched. The CDR3 has 13 residues. The germline gives CDR1 SGHDT, CDR2 YYEEEE. The CDR3 loop reads CASSFNRGPPQHF. The DNA for the CDR3 is TGTGCCAGCAGCTTCAACAGGGGGCCGCCCCAGCATTTT.

This chain connects TRBV10-3 to TRBJ1-3; perhaps TRBD1 as D (5 bases). The germline gives CDR1 ENHRY, CDR2 SYGVKD. V shed 3 bases and J shed 4 bases, with 22 bases lying between them. The length of the CDR3 is 18 residues. The CDR3 DNA sequence: TGTGCCATCAGTGATTCGAGGATGGAAAGGGGAGCCGGAAACACCATATATTTT. Protein: CAISDSRMERGAGNTIYF.

The chain uses TRBV6-5 and TRBJ1-2; D is perhaps TRBD1 (6 bases). V was shortened by 4 bases and J by 4 bases, with 10 bases between the two germline ends. The CDR3 has 13 residues. Germline-derived CDR1 and CDR2 are MNHEY and SVGAGI. Here the CDR3 DNA reads TGTGCCAGCAGTTTACAGGGCGTCTATGGCTACACCTTC. Its protein is CASSLQGVYGYTF.

The chain combines TRBV30 with TRBJ1-3; D unclear. This CDR3 is built from 15 residues. V was pared by 3 bases and J by 2 bases, with 14 bases between. Germline lookup yields CDR1 GTSNPN and CDR2 SVGIG (reference sequence). The CDR3 here is CAWSHGLQTGNTIYF. The CDR3 DNA sequence: TGTGCCTGGAGCCACGGACTGCAAACTGGAAACACCATATATTTT.